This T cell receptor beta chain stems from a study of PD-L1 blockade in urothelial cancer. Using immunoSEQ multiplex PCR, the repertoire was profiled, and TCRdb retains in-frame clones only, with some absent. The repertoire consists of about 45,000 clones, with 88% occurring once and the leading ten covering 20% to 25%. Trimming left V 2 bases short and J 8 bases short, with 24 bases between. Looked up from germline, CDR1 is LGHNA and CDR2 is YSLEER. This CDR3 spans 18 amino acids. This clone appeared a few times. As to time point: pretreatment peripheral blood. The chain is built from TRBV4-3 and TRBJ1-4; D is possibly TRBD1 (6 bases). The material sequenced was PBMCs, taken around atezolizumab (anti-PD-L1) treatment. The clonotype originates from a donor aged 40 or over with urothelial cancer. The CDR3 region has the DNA TGCGCCAGCAGCCAACCATCCGGGACATCTCTCGACTCGGAAAAACTGTTTTTT. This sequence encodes CASSQPSGTSLDSEKLFF.